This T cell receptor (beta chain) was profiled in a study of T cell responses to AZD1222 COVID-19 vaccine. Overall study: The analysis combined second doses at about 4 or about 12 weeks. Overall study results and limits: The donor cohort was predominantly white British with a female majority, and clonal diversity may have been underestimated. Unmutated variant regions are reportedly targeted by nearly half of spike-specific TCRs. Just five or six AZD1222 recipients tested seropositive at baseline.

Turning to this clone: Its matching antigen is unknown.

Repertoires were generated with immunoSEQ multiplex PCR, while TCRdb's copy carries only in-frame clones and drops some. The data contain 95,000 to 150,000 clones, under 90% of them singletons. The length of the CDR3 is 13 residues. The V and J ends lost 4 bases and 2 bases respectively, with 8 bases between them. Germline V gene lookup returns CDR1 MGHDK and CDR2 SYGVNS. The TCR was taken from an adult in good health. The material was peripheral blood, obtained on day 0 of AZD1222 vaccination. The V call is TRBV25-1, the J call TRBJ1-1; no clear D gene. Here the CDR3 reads CASSGQTNTEAFF. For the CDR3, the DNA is TGTGCCAGCAGTGGCCAGACAAACACTGAAGCTTTCTTT.